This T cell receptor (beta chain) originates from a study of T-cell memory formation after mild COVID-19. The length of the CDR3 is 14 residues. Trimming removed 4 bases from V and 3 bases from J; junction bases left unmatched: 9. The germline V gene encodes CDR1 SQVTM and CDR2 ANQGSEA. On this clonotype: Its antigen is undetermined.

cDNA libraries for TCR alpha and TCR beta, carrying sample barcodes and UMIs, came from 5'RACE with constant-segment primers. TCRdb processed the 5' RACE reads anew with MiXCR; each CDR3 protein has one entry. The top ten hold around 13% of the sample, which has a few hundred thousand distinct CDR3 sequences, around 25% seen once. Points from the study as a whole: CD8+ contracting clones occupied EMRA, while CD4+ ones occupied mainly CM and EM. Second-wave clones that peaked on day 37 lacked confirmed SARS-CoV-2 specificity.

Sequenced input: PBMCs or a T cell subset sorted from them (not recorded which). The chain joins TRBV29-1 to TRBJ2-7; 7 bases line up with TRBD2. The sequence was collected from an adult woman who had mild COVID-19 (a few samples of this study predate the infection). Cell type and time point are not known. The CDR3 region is CSVVYGGDFYEQYF. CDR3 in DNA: TGCAGCGTTGTTTATGGGGGGGACTTCTACGAGCAGTACTTC.